This TCR beta chain is from a study of blood T cell repertoires in COVID-19. To note about this clone: In the same sample, other DNA sequences code for this CDR3.

Repertoires were generated with immunoSEQ multiplex PCR, while TCRdb's copy carries only in-frame clones and drops some. The sample lists about 370,000 clones; 75% to 90% were seen once. V was pared by 6 bases and J by 1 base, with 9 bases between. CDR3 size: 13 residues. This TCR derives from a man aged 18 to 29 who had recovered from COVID-19. The V call is TRBV12-3 or TRBV12-4, the J call TRBJ1-1; D ambiguous. Sequencing was done on a sample of PBMCs or T cells enriched from blood (not recorded which). CDR3 DNA: TGTGCCAGCAGCCCAACGGGGAACACTGAAGCTTTCTTT. Amino acids: CASSPTGNTEAFF.